Here is one TCR beta chain with its context. Germline values: CDR1 SGHNT, CDR2 YENEEA. The CDR3 extends over 15 amino acids. With V trimmed by 5 bases and J by 2 bases, 8 bases remained unmatched. The entry originates in a study of blood T cell repertoires in COVID-19. About the research overall: The samples span acute and convalescent COVID-19 from the United States, Italy and Spain. Nucleic acid was either cDNA or gDNA, and it came from T cells, B-cell-depleted T cells, or PBMCs.

In the original analysis: Estimated nucleated cell counts came from reference gene primer amplification. Method: immunoSEQ multiplex PCR; TCRdb's copy keeps in-frame clones and lacks some. Clone size and V and J calls were adopted from that table, with D and trimming inferred from the DNA. The sample has about 190,000 clones, approximately 86% seen once; the top ten hold roughly 2.5%. This TCR came from a man between 40 and 49 years old with active or convalescent COVID-19. The material sequenced was peripheral blood. The chain links TRBV11-3 to TRBJ2-7; 8 bases agree with TRBD2. The CDR3 sequence: CASSPGGLSAYEQYF. The CDR3 coding sequence is TGTGCCAGCAGCCCGGGGGGGCTGTCCGCCTACGAGCAGTACTTC.